A single sample gave rise to the 6 T cell receptor beta chains below, sequenced in a study of OX40 agonist ivuxolimab in advanced cancers. The protocol was immunoSEQ multiplex PCR, while the TCRdb copy is restricted to in-frame clones and leaves out a portion. This table holds 76,000 or so clones, over 75% found once. The sample consisted of CD4+ or CD8+ T cells sorted from blood, taken in a trial of the OX40 agonist ivuxolimab. These receptors were taken from an adult with an advanced solid tumor such as melanoma, head and neck, liver or kidney cancer.

This clone has a single count. The gene calls are TRBV19 and TRBJ1-2; no definite D call. Trimming removed 3 bases from V and 5 bases from J, with 7 bases in between. Germline assignment: CDR1 LNHDA and CDR2 SQIVND (reference sequence). The length of the CDR3 is 12 residues. This chain's CDR3 is CASSMREYGYTF. As DNA, the CDR3 is TGTGCCAGTAGTATGAGAGAGTATGGCTACACCTTC. Together with reference TRBV19 and TRBJ1-2, the CDR3 gives the full variable domain: DGGITQSPKYLFRKEGQNVTLSCEQNLNHDAMYWYRQDPGQGLRLIYYSQIVNDFQKGDIAEGYSVSREKKESFPLTVTSAQKNPTAFYLCASSMREYGYTFGSGTRLTVV.

V usage is TRBV10-3 and J usage is TRBJ1-1, with 7 bases matching TRBD1. The CDR3 runs 14 residues. V lost 10 bases and J lost 3; bases outside the gene matches: 11. The V gene's germline CDR1 is ENHRY and CDR2 SYGVKD. The CDR3 DNA follows: TGTGCCACTTCAACGACAGGGCCTGACACTGAAGCTTTCTTT. Protein sequence: CATSTTGPDTEAFF.

The rearrangement uses TRBV5-1 and TRBJ2-7, with D unclear. V was clipped by 7 bases and J by 4 bases, with 9 bases between them. Germline CDR1 reads SGHRS; CDR2 reads YFSETQ. CDR3 length equals 11 residues. The CDR3 DNA reads TGCGCCAGCGCAGTCGGATACGAGCAGTACTTC. It yields the protein CASAVGYEQYF.

The chain links TRBV29-1 to TRBJ2-2; TRBD2 matches at 16 bases. The V and J ends lost 5 bases and 7 bases, in that order; junction bases with no gene match: 13. Germline V gene lookup returns CDR1 SQVTM and CDR2 ANQGSEA. This CDR3 region has 18 residues. The CDR3 coding sequence is TGCAGCGTTTATCAGCCCGGGACTAGCGGGAGGGCCATCGGGGAGCTGTTTTTT. This codes for CSVYQPGTSGRAIGELFF.

The chain joins TRBV29-1 to TRBJ1-2; 7 bases agree with TRBD1. After removal of 1 base from V and 6 bases from J, the junction contained 5 bases not matched to a gene. CDR3 length: 13 residues. The germline V gene has CDR1 SQVTM and CDR2 ANQGSEA. CDR3 sequence (DNA): TGCAGCGTTGAAGGGGGACAGCGGGATGGCTACACCTTC. It specifies CSVEGGQRDGYTF. The full variable domain, completed using reference TRBV29-1 and TRBJ1-2, is SAVISQKPSRDICQRGTSLTIQCQVDSQVTMMFWYRQQPGQSLTLIATANQGSEATYESGFVIDKFPISRPNLTFSTLTVSNMSPEDSSIYLCSVEGGQRDGYTFGSGTRLTVV.

This clone was picked up one time. The chain recombines TRBV9 with TRBJ2-3; 14 bases line up with TRBD2. Trimming took 2 bases from V and 6 from J; bases not matched to a gene: 8. From germline, CDR1 is SGDLS and CDR2 YYNGEE. The CDR3 length is 17 residues. The CDR3 nucleotides read TGTGCCAGCAGCGTGCGGGGACTAGCGGGAGCTTCTGATACGCAGTATTTT. It is translated as CASSVRGLAGASDTQYF.